The 28 T cell receptor beta chains below all came from one sample that was sequenced in a study of control samples from healthy donors and cancer patients. Generated by immunoSEQ multiplex PCR, the TCRdb table keeps only in-frame clones and is missing some. The table has 85,000 to 100,000 clones, roughly four fifths seen once. The sequenced sample consisted of blood. These receptors were collected from a man in his 60s in good health.

The rearrangement uses TRBV11-2 and TRBJ1-1; 9 bases line up with TRBD1. With V trimmed by 0 bases and J by 4 bases, 3 bases remained unmatched. The CDR3 contains 15 residues. CDR1 is SGHAT and CDR2 is FQNNGV in the germline V gene. CDR3 amino acids: CASSLDNRGLTEAFF. The DNA for the CDR3 is TGTGCCAGCAGCTTAGATAACAGGGGGCTCACTGAAGCTTTCTTT.

The chain carries TRBV28 and TRBJ2-5, with D uncertain. Between the trimmed V and J ends, which lost 9 bases and 1 base, there was a span of 9 bases. Germline assignment: CDR1 MDHEN and CDR2 SYDVKM. This CDR3 contains 12 residues. The CDR3 DNA sequence: TGTGCCAGTTCACGGTTCCAAGAGACCCAGTACTTC. This codes for CASSRFQETQYF.

V gene TRBV6-1 combines with J gene TRBJ2-7; D remains ambiguous. This CDR3 comprises 13 residues. The V gene's germline CDR1 is MNHNS and CDR2 SASEGT. The V and J ends lost 1 base and 2 bases respectively, with 6 bases between them. CDR3 region: CASSEGETYEQYF. CDR3 coding DNA: TGTGCCAGCAGTGAAGGGGAAACCTACGAGCAGTACTTC.

The chain links TRBV29-1 to TRBJ1-3; D gene ambiguous. V was clipped by 0 bases and J by 4 bases, with 10 bases between them. CDR1 and CDR2 from the germline V gene are SQVTM and ANQGSEA. The CDR3 totals 14 residues. The CDR3 DNA reads TGCAGCGTTGAAGATCGAGCGGGGGGAAACACCATATATTTT. Translation gives CSVEDRAGGNTIYF.

This rearrangement joins TRBV6-1 to TRBJ2-4; TRBD1 aligns across 8 bases. Per germline, CDR1 MNHNS and CDR2 SASEGT. The V segment lost 1 base and the J segment 9 bases; nucleotides outside the gene matches: 5. This CDR3 spans 14 amino acids. The CDR3 is CASSEGQGALIQYF. The CDR3 DNA sequence: TGTGCCAGCAGTGAAGGGCAGGGGGCGCTCATTCAGTACTTC.

This clone appeared a single time. CDR3: CASSEWGPGQTYEQYF. The CDR3 DNA sequence: TGTGCCAGCAGTGAGTGGGGACCGGGACAGACCTACGAGCAGTACTTC. The V gene is TRBV6-1, the J gene TRBJ2-7; TRBD1 matches 7 bases. The CDR3 sequence is 16 residues long. The J segment lost 2 bases and the V segment lost 3 bases, leaving 10 bases of the junction unmatched. Germline loops: CDR1 MNHNS, CDR2 SASEGT.

The chain combines TRBV7-9 with TRBJ2-3; 8 nucleotides align to TRBD1. Germline CDR1 SEHNR, CDR2 FQNEAQ (reference sequence). The CDR3 runs 19 residues. The ends lost 6 bases at V and 0 bases at J; junction bases unmatched: 17. CDR3 sequence (DNA): TGTGCCAGCAGACGCCTAAACCGGGACAGGAGTAAAAGCACAGATACGCAGTATTTT. This encodes CASRRLNRDRSKSTDTQYF. The full variable domain, in which reference TRBV7-9 and TRBJ2-3 provide the parts outside the CDR3, is DTGVSQNPRHKITKRGQNVTFRCDPISEHNRLYWYRQTLGQGPEFLTYFQNEAQLEKSRLLSDRFSAERPKGSFSTLEIQRTEQGDSAMYLCASRRLNRDRSKSTDTQYFGPGTRLTVL.

The rearrangement uses TRBV7-9 and TRBJ2-3; D perhaps matches TRBD2 (6 bases). Trimming took off 1 base at V and 7 bases at J, with 12 bases between the two ends. CDR1 and CDR2 (germline): SEHNR, FQNEAQ (reference sequence). This CDR3 is built from 14 residues. The CDR3 DNA follows: TGTGCCAGCAGCTTAGGCGGGGCGCAGCATACGCAGTATTTT. Amino acids: CASSLGGAQHTQYF.

The chain carries TRBV5-8 and TRBJ1-5, with TRBD1 identical over 7 bases. V lost 1 base, J lost 1 base, and 5 bases stayed unmatched. CDR3 length: 16 amino acids. Germline-derived CDR1 and CDR2 are SGHTS and YDEGEE. The CDR3 here is CASSLTGVGSNQPQHF. The CDR3 DNA follows: TGTGCCAGCAGCTTGACAGGGGTGGGCAGCAATCAGCCCCAGCATTTT.

The V gene is TRBV7-8, the J gene TRBJ1-2; D gene uncertain. V dropped 3 bases and J dropped 3 bases, with 11 bases sitting between them. The V gene's germline CDR1 is SGHVS and CDR2 FQNEAQ. The CDR3 runs to 14 residues. CDR3 loop: CASSFGPRDYGYTF. The CDR3 DNA sequence: TGTGCCAGCAGCTTTGGCCCAAGGGACTATGGCTACACCTTC.

Worth noting for this clone: A junction boundary mismatches the germline segment, possibly from a read error. This chain links TRBV12-3 or TRBV12-4 with TRBJ1-5; D uncertain. The CDR3 contains 12 residues. The DNA for the CDR3 is TGTGCCAGCAGGTTAGGCATTCAGCCCCAGCATTTT. Amino acid sequence: CASRLGIQPQHF.

The chain uses TRBV7-3 and TRBJ2-2, with 8 bases matching TRBD2. V lost 3 bases and J lost 3; bases outside the gene matches: 3. Germline-derived CDR1 and CDR2 are SGHTA and FQGTGA. The CDR3 is 15 residues long. CDR3 sequence reads: CASSFRGGDTGELFF. In DNA form, the CDR3 reads TGTGCCAGCAGCTTCCGGGGGGGCGACACCGGGGAGCTGTTTTTT.

This clone was recorded a few times. The rearrangement joins TRBV27 to TRBJ1-5; D possibly corresponds to TRBD1 (6 bases). Germline loops: CDR1 MNHEY, CDR2 SMNVEV (reference sequence). The length of the CDR3 is 14 residues. Trimming took 5 bases from V and 4 from J, leaving 12 bases between them. The DNA for the CDR3 is TGTGCCAGCAGTGCCTGGGGGGCAAATCAGCCCCAGCATTTT. Translation gives CASSAWGANQPQHF.

The rearrangement uses TRBV15 and TRBJ1-2, with 11 bases fitting TRBD1. CDR3 size: 16 residues. CDR1 is LNHNV and CDR2 is YYDKDF in the germline V gene (reference sequence). V lost 1 base to trimming and J lost 8 bases; unmatched junction nucleotides: 9. For the CDR3, the DNA is TGTGCCACCAGCAGAGGGGGGACAGGGGGAGAGCGAGGCTACACCTTC. Protein sequence: CATSRGGTGGERGYTF.

In this sample, this clone turned up once. This chain joins TRBV28 and TRBJ2-5, with TRBD2 identical over 12 bases. CDR1 and CDR2 (germline): MDHEN, SYDVKM. Trimming removed 3 bases from V and 2 bases from J; junction bases left unmatched: 13. This CDR3 has 19 residues. The CDR3 coding sequence is TGTGCCAGCAGTTTGCAGGTGACTAGCGGGGGCACCTCTCAAGAGACCCAGTACTTC. Translating it yields CASSLQVTSGGTSQETQYF.

CDR3 region: CASSATPHAGRNEKLFF. CDR3 coding DNA: TGTGCCAGCAGCGCAACCCCACATGCAGGGCGCAATGAAAAACTGTTTTTT. The chain recombines TRBV9 with TRBJ1-4, with D possibly matching TRBD1 (5 bases). V gave up 3 bases and J gave up 5 bases, with 20 bases separating them. The CDR3 has 17 residues. The germline V gene has CDR1 SGDLS and CDR2 YYNGEE.

The chain employs TRBV12-3 or TRBV12-4 and TRBJ2-1; possibly TRBD2 for D (5 bases). Trimming cost V 2 bases and J 7 bases, with 9 bases left between them. This CDR3 contains 13 residues. The CDR3: CASSLSSGNEQFF. CDR3 in DNA: TGTGCCAGCAGTTTAAGCTCGGGGAATGAGCAGTTCTTC.

V and J are TRBV7-8 and TRBJ1-2; no definite D call. The ends were cut back, 3 bases at V and 1 base at J, with 12 bases in the middle. Germline V gene lookup returns CDR1 SGHVS and CDR2 FQNEAQ. This CDR3 has 15 residues. The CDR3 DNA is TGTGCCAGCAGCTTTCGCCTGGATCTTAACTATGGCTACACCTTC. Translated: CASSFRLDLNYGYTF.

The V call is TRBV5-4, the J call TRBJ2-2; D not resolved. The CDR3 loop spans 15 amino acids. Per the germline V gene, CDR1 is SGHNT and CDR2 is YYREEE (reference sequence). V was clipped by 3 bases and J by 4 bases, with 13 bases between them. CDR3 DNA sequence: TGTGCCAGCAGCTCAGCATTAGTAGGCACCGGGGAGCTGTTTTTT. Protein product: CASSSALVGTGELFF.

This clone was recorded only once. This chain joins TRBV19 and TRBJ1-4, with D possibly TRBD1 on 5 matching bases. V was trimmed by 9 bases and J by 7 bases, leaving 15 bases between them. The CDR3 is 13 residues long. Germline CDR1 and CDR2: LNHDA and SQIVND (reference sequence). The CDR3: CASAGRAGEKLFF. CDR3 coding DNA: TGTGCCAGCGCAGGCAGGGCGGGTGAAAAACTGTTTTTT.

V is TRBV19 and J is TRBJ2-2; D remains ambiguous. CDR3 size: 16 residues. The germline gives CDR1 LNHDA, CDR2 SQIVND (reference sequence). Trimming stripped 3 bases from V and 0 bases from J, with 11 bases between. CDR3 region: CASSITSAANTGELFF. The CDR3 DNA reads TGTGCCAGTAGTATCACCTCAGCTGCGAACACCGGGGAGCTGTTTTTT.

This clone was found a few times. The genes are TRBV18 and TRBJ2-5; TRBD2 matches at 12 bases. The germline V gene has CDR1 KGHSH and CDR2 LQKENI. V trimming: 0 bases; J trimming: 4 bases; junction bases outside the gene matches: 24. This CDR3 contains 23 residues. The CDR3 is CASSPPLTRLVFASGRERETQYF. The CDR3 DNA follows: TGTGCCAGCTCACCACCACTGACTCGACTAGTGTTCGCTAGCGGGAGGGAGCGAGAGACCCAGTACTTC.

This clone was found once. CDR3 sequence reads: CASSHQTGGKYNEQFF. DNA for the CDR3: TGTGCCAGCAGCCATCAAACAGGGGGGAAGTACAATGAGCAGTTCTTC. The chain links TRBV3-1 (or the pseudogene TRBV3-2) to TRBJ2-1; 8 nucleotides match TRBD1. The CDR3 extends over 16 amino acids. J lost 4 bases, V lost 3 bases, and 8 bases had no gene match. The V gene's germline CDR1 is LGHDT and CDR2 YNNKEL (reference sequence).

The J gene is TRBJ2-2, the V gene TRBV6-5; D is unresolved. Germline V gene sequence: CDR1 MNHEY, CDR2 SVGAGI. Trimming stripped 0 bases from V and 4 bases from J, with 12 bases between. The CDR3 is 16 residues long. CDR3 coding DNA: TGTGCCAGCAGTTACTCGATGGTGGCAGGCACCGGGGAGCTGTTTTTT. Translated: CASSYSMVAGTGELFF.

This chain joins TRBV4-1 and TRBJ1-6, with D uncertain. The length of the CDR3 is 15 residues. CDR1 and CDR2 (germline): MGHRA, YSYEKL. The V and J ends lost 0 bases and 9 bases respectively, with 12 bases between them. The CDR3 loop is CASSQDRKGVSPLHF. DNA of the CDR3: TGCGCCAGCAGCCAAGATCGGAAGGGAGTTTCACCCCTCCACTTT.

The chain recombines TRBV24-1 with TRBJ2-1, with 8 positions matching TRBD2. V trimming: 6 bases; J trimming: 8 bases; junction bases outside the gene matches: 11. This CDR3 contains 15 residues. In germline, CDR1 is KGHDR, CDR2 SFDVKD. CDR3 sequence (DNA): TGTGCCACCAGTCCTAGCGGGCAACCGTGGGATGAGCAGTTCTTC. Protein sequence: CATSPSGQPWDEQFF.

The V gene is TRBV10-3, the J gene TRBJ2-3; D is possibly TRBD1 or TRBD2 (5 bases each). This CDR3 comprises 12 residues. Trimming shortened V by 10 bases and J by 4 bases, and 12 bases separated the two germline ends. CDR1 and CDR2 (germline): ENHRY, SYGVKD. The CDR3 region is CATRDGPDTQYF. CDR3 in DNA: TGTGCCACCCGGGACGGCCCAGATACGCAGTATTTT.

The V call is TRBV3-1 (or the pseudogene TRBV3-2), the J call TRBJ2-7; the match to TRBD2 covers 7 bases. Germline CDR1 LGHDT, CDR2 YNNKEL (reference sequence). V shed 3 bases, J shed 6 bases, and the junction held 11 bases outside the gene matches. This CDR3 spans 15 amino acids. The CDR3 region is CASSQPRRETLEQYF. The CDR3 bases are TGTGCCAGCAGCCAGCCCCGGCGGGAGACCCTCGAGCAGTACTTC.